Listed here are 25 T cell receptor beta chains from one sample, sequenced in a study of blood T cell repertoires in COVID-19. The assay was immunoSEQ multiplex PCR, and TCRdb's table has in-frame clones only and misses some. The table lists about 360,000 clones, over 75% of them singletons, with under 1.5% in the top ten. The specimen sequenced was PBMCs or T cells enriched from blood (not recorded which). The receptors come from a man aged 25-40 years who had recovered from COVID-19.

The chain couples TRBV4-1 to TRBJ2-3, with TRBD1 matching over 8 bases. J gave up 3 bases and V 4 bases, and 6 bases lay outside the gene matches. CDR3 length equals 15 residues. The germline V gene encodes CDR1 MGHRA and CDR2 YSYEKL. In nucleotides, the CDR3 is TGCGCCAGCAGCCTGGACGGACAGGGAACAGATACGCAGTATTTT. This encodes CASSLDGQGTDTQYF.

The V call is TRBV5-1, the J call TRBJ2-5; 8 bases agree with TRBD1. Unmatched junction bases numbered 8, after V lost 0 bases and J lost 1 base. CDR3 length equals 17 residues. The V gene's germline CDR1 is SGHRS and CDR2 YFSETQ. CDR3 DNA sequence: TGCGCCAGCAGCTTGGGAGGGACAGGTCATACCCAAGAGACCCAGTACTTC. Residues: CASSLGGTGHTQETQYF. Full variable domain (outside the CDR3, taken from reference TRBV5-1 and TRBJ2-5): KAGVTQTPRYLIKTRGQQVTLSCSPISGHRSVSWYQQTPGQGLQFLFEYFSETQRNKGNFPGRFSGRQFSNSRSEMNVSTLELGDSALYLCASSLGGTGHTQETQYFGPGTRLLVL.

This chain uses TRBV7-2 with TRBJ1-1; D gene ambiguous. The V gene's germline CDR1 is SGHTA and CDR2 FQGNSA. The CDR3 spans 13 residues. Trimming stripped 2 bases from V and 1 base from J, with 5 bases between. CDR3 protein: CASSLQRNTEAFF. The CDR3 region has the DNA TGTGCCAGCAGCTTACAGCGGAACACTGAAGCTTTCTTT.

The chain links TRBV27 to TRBJ2-5; D possibly corresponds to TRBD2 (7 bases). V was pared by 2 bases and J by 5 bases, with 21 bases between. Germline assignment: CDR1 MNHEY and CDR2 SMNVEV (reference sequence). The CDR3 spans 17 residues. As DNA, the CDR3 is TGTGCCAGCAGTTTAAATCCCCTTACGGGGGGCCAGGAGACCCAGTACTTC. Encoded protein: CASSLNPLTGGQETQYF.

The table lists this clone with a few counts. The chain carries TRBV6-1 and TRBJ1-2, with TRBD1 matching over 8 bases. The CDR3 covers 13 residues. V was clipped by 2 bases and J by 4 bases; unmatched bases: 0. Germline V gene data show CDR1 as MNHNS and CDR2 as SASEGT. The CDR3 loop reads CASSEQGAYGYTF. The CDR3 DNA is TGTGCCAGCAGTGAACAGGGGGCCTATGGCTACACCTTC.

This clone appeared a few times. The V gene is TRBV14, the J gene TRBJ2-3, with 7 bases that match TRBD2. The V and J ends lost 2 bases and 6 bases, in that order; junction bases with no gene match: 17. Germline V gives CDR1 SGHDN, CDR2 FVKESK. The CDR3 runs to 18 residues. In DNA form, the CDR3 reads TGTGCCAGCAGCCAACTAATAGCGGGCCTACGATCGGTGGATACGCAGTATTTT. Amino acid sequence: CASSQLIAGLRSVDTQYF.

This clone has just a few counts. This chain uses TRBV3-1 (or the pseudogene TRBV3-2) with TRBJ2-3; TRBD2 matches 12 bases. With 3 bases clipped from V and 4 bases from J, the junction kept 8 bases outside the gene matches. Per germline, CDR1 LGHDT and CDR2 YNNKEL (reference sequence). This CDR3 spans 17 amino acids. The CDR3 region is CASSHPPGLAGADTQYF. Here the CDR3 DNA reads TGTGCCAGCAGCCACCCTCCGGGACTAGCGGGCGCAGATACGCAGTATTTT.

The J gene is TRBJ2-7, the V gene TRBV7-2; 9 bases are a match to TRBD2. In germline, CDR1 is SGHTA, CDR2 FQGNSA. The CDR3 consists of 15 residues. V was clipped by 4 bases and J by 6 bases; unmatched bases: 10. Written as DNA, the CDR3 is TGTGCCAGCAGCTACCGACCGGGACTAGCAACCGAGCAGTACTTC. It is translated as CASSYRPGLATEQYF.

This clone was seen once. This sequence joins TRBV3-1 (or the pseudogene TRBV3-2) and TRBJ2-5, with a weak D call TRBD1 (6 bases). Per the germline V gene, CDR1 is LGHDT and CDR2 is YNNKEL (reference sequence). The CDR3 sequence is 14 residues long. V lost 0 bases and J 5 bases, leaving 10 bases between the germline ends. This chain's CDR3 is CASSQDLRGETQYF. CDR3 nucleotide sequence: TGTGCCAGCAGCCAAGATCTGAGGGGGGAGACCCAGTACTTC.

V gene TRBV4-1 combines with J gene TRBJ2-3, with a possible D match to TRBD2 (6 bases). The CDR3 sequence is 13 residues long. Trimming pared 3 bases from V and 5 bases from J, leaving 9 bases between. Looked up from germline, CDR1 is MGHRA and CDR2 is YSYEKL. The CDR3 sequence is CASSQPGVDTQYF. For the CDR3, the DNA is TGCGCCAGCAGCCAGCCGGGGGTAGATACGCAGTATTTT.

The V and J genes are TRBV4-2 and TRBJ2-5, with D hard to call. Per germline, CDR1 LGHNA and CDR2 YNFKEQ. The CDR3 covers 12 residues. V was cut by 0 bases and J by 5 bases, with 4 bases left in between. CDR3 region: CASSQDRETQYF. For the CDR3, the DNA is TGTGCCAGCAGCCAAGATCGTGAGACCCAGTACTTC.

CDR3 nucleotide sequence: TGCAGTGCTAGTGAGACTATACGGGGCGAGCAGTACTTC. It yields the protein CSASETIRGEQYF. This chain connects TRBV20-1 to TRBJ2-7, with D perhaps matching TRBD2 (5 bases). Germline CDR1 and CDR2: DFQATT and SNEGSKA (reference sequence). CDR3 length equals 13 residues. V was cut by 3 bases and J by 6 bases, with 15 bases left in between.

This rearrangement joins TRBV6-5 to TRBJ2-3; TRBD2 matches 7 bases. CDR1 is MNHEY, CDR2 SVGAGI, per germline. CDR3 length equals 15 residues. J gave up 2 bases and V 5 bases, and 7 bases lay outside the gene matches. The CDR3 sequence is CASSSGESNTDTQYF. CDR3 in DNA: TGTGCCAGCAGTAGCGGGGAAAGCAACACAGATACGCAGTATTTT.

This clone appeared a few times. For the CDR3, the DNA is TGTGCCAGCAGTCCTAATTTATATGGCTACACCTTC. Encoded protein: CASSPNLYGYTF. This sequence joins TRBV6-5 and TRBJ1-2; D is uncertain. Trimming shortened V by 5 bases and J by 5 bases, and 9 bases separated the two germline ends. CDR1 and CDR2 from the germline V gene are MNHEY and SVGAGI. The CDR3 covers 12 residues.

The V gene is TRBV18, the J gene TRBJ1-1; the D is unclear. The V end lost 1 base, the J end lost 0 bases, and 12 bases lay between the germline ends. This CDR3 region has 16 residues. Looked up from germline, CDR1 is KGHSH and CDR2 is LQKENI. In DNA, the CDR3 is TGTGCCAGCTCACCACGGGCAGATAGGTTGAACACTGAAGCTTTCTTT. Amino acids: CASSPRADRLNTEAFF.

This clone was recorded only once. This same CDR3 is encoded by further DNA sequences in the sample. This chain uses TRBV25-1 with TRBJ1-1; D remains unclear. Per the germline V gene, CDR1 is MGHDK and CDR2 is SYGVNS. The CDR3 covers 13 residues. V was pared by 0 bases and J by 0 bases, with 2 bases between. The CDR3: CASSEYLNTEAFF. The CDR3 DNA reads TGTGCCAGCAGTGAATACTTGAACACTGAAGCTTTCTTT.

The rearrangement joins TRBV27 to TRBJ1-5; D ambiguous. This CDR3 comprises 13 residues. The germline V gene has CDR1 MNHEY and CDR2 SMNVEV (reference sequence). V lost 2 bases, J lost 2 bases, and 4 bases lay in between. CDR3 in amino acids: CASSLQGNQPQHF. CDR3 coding DNA: TGTGCCAGCAGTTTACAGGGCAATCAGCCCCAGCATTTT.

This clone has a handful of counts. The rearrangement uses TRBV7-9 and TRBJ1-6, with TRBD1 identical over 10 bases. In germline, CDR1 is SEHNR, CDR2 FQNEAQ (reference sequence). Trimming removed 6 bases from V and 7 bases from J; junction bases left unmatched: 6. The CDR3 consists of 15 residues. Written as DNA, the CDR3 is TGTGCCAGCAGAGTTGGGACAGGGGCAAATTCACCCCTCCACTTT. Encoded protein: CASRVGTGANSPLHF.

This chain joins TRBV6-5 and TRBJ1-1; 8 nucleotides agree with TRBD1. V lost 8 bases to trimming and J lost 4 bases; unmatched junction nucleotides: 6. CDR3 length equals 13 residues. Germline V gene data show CDR1 as MNHEY and CDR2 as SVGAGI. CDR3 DNA: TGTGCCAGCGCGTACAGGGGGACCACTGAAGCTTTCTTT. This codes for CASAYRGTTEAFF.

The chain couples TRBV18 to TRBJ1-1; no definite D call. This CDR3 is built from 13 residues. Trimming took 1 base from V and 6 from J, leaving 9 bases between them. Looked up from germline, CDR1 is KGHSH and CDR2 is LQKENI. The CDR3 DNA follows: TGTGCCAGCTCACCACTGAAGCAGGCTGAAGCTTTCTTT. Translation gives CASSPLKQAEAFF.

This clone was detected only once. V and J are TRBV12-3 or TRBV12-4 and TRBJ2-7; D gene uncertain. The germline V and J ends were trimmed by 6 bases and 4 bases, with 7 bases remaining between them. The CDR3 is made up of 11 amino acids. The CDR3 DNA reads as TGTGCCAGCAGGACGACTTACGAGCAGTACTTC. Translation: CASRTTYEQYF.

The rearrangement uses TRBV9 and TRBJ1-5, with D tentatively TRBD1 (5 bases). The CDR3 runs to 15 residues. V dropped 4 bases and J dropped 3 bases, with 14 bases sitting between them. The germline V gene encodes CDR1 SGDLS and CDR2 YYNGEE. CDR3 nucleotide sequence: TGTGCCAGCAGCCAAAGTGGGGCCACCAATCAGCCCCAGCATTTT. Its protein is CASSQSGATNQPQHF.

The chain recombines TRBV3-1 (or the pseudogene TRBV3-2) with TRBJ2-3; the D gene is possibly TRBD2 (5 bases). Trimming cost V 3 bases and J 9 bases, with 13 bases left between them. This CDR3 contains 13 residues. Germline lookup yields CDR1 LGHDT and CDR2 YNNKEL (reference sequence). The CDR3 sequence: CASSQDPGLTQYF. Written as DNA, the CDR3 is TGTGCCAGCAGCCAGGACCCGGGATTAACGCAGTATTTT.

The chain employs TRBV5-1 and TRBJ1-6, with D perhaps TRBD1 (5 bases). With 4 bases removed from V and 10 bases from J, the gap between germline ends came to 15 bases. Germline CDR1 and CDR2: SGHRS and YFSETQ. The CDR3 covers 14 residues. The CDR3 is CASSTGGSVSPLHF. CDR3 coding DNA: TGCGCCAGCAGCACGGGGGGAAGTGTATCACCCCTCCACTTT.

The rearrangement joins TRBV30 to TRBJ2-2, with 7 bases lining up with TRBD2. The CDR3 spans 14 residues. With V trimmed by 3 bases and J by 13 bases, 14 bases remained unmatched. Per germline, CDR1 GTSNPN and CDR2 SVGIG (reference sequence). The CDR3 DNA reads TGTGCCTGGAGCCTTGATTCCCCGGGGGGAGTGCTGTTTTTT. Translation gives CAWSLDSPGGVLFF.